A single sample is the source of the 27 T cell receptor beta chains below, sequenced in a study of cytomegalovirus exposure and HLA in healthy donors. The PCR made use of 60 Vbeta and 13 Jbeta primers. Assay: immunoSEQ multiplex PCR; the TCRdb copy retains only in-frame clones and omits some. The table lists approximately 140,000 clones, around 57% of them singletons. Material for sequencing was PBMCs. Source of these receptors: a male donor in good health and CMV-seronegative.

The V gene is TRBV2, the J gene TRBJ2-7; D unclear. CDR1 SNHLY and CDR2 FYNNEI come from the germline V gene. The V and J ends lost 2 bases and 0 bases respectively, with 8 bases between them. The CDR3 totals 14 residues. The CDR3 sequence: CASSEMPGSYEQYF. The CDR3 DNA is TGTGCCAGCAGTGAAATGCCCGGCTCCTACGAGCAGTACTTC.

The J gene is TRBJ1-2, the V gene TRBV6-4; TRBD1 is a possible D gene (6 bases). V lost 6 bases and J lost 5, with 19 bases in between. The CDR3 totals 15 residues. The germline V gene has CDR1 MRHNA and CDR2 SNTAGT. The CDR3 DNA is TGTGCCAGCAGGCCTAACAGGGCGGCTGGTTATGGCTACACCTTC. Its translation: CASRPNRAAGYGYTF.

This chain links TRBV19 with TRBJ1-1, with D unresolved. The germline V and J ends were trimmed by 7 bases and 3 bases, with 9 bases remaining between them. The CDR3 totals 12 residues. Germline-derived CDR1 and CDR2 are LNHDA and SQIVND (reference sequence). The CDR3 protein is CASNRDHTEAFF. The CDR3 nucleotides read TGTGCCAGTAATCGGGATCACACTGAAGCTTTCTTT.

This chain joins TRBV5-4 and TRBJ1-1; TRBD1 might be the D (6 bases). The CDR3 is 15 residues long. V dropped 3 bases and J dropped 2 bases, with 14 bases sitting between them. The germline gives CDR1 SGHNT, CDR2 YYREEE (reference sequence). The CDR3 DNA sequence: TGTGCCAGCAGCTCGAAACAGGGCCTTAACACTGAAGCTTTCTTT. This sequence encodes CASSSKQGLNTEAFF.

The chain carries TRBV7-8 and TRBJ1-1; D unresolved. CDR1 is SGHVS and CDR2 is FQNEAQ in the germline V gene. Trimming cost V 7 bases and J 5 bases, with 14 bases left between them. This CDR3 has 13 amino acids. The CDR3 region has the DNA TGTGCCAGCACCCGTACGAGGGAAACTGAAGCTTTCTTT. The encoded protein is CASTRTRETEAFF.

This clone occurred many times. The genes are TRBV6-4 and TRBJ2-3, with 12 bases that match TRBD2. V dropped 4 bases and J dropped 4; count of bases not matched to a gene: 0. Per the germline V gene, CDR1 is MRHNA and CDR2 is SNTAGT. The CDR3 contains 14 residues. CDR3 in DNA: TGTGCCAGCAGTGCTAGCGGGGGGGCAGATACGCAGTATTTT. This gives the protein CASSASGGADTQYF.

In this sample, this clone turned up a few times. The chain links TRBV28 to TRBJ1-2; perhaps TRBD1 as D (5 bases). Trimming stripped 3 bases from V and 4 bases from J, with 6 bases between. The CDR3 runs 12 residues. Germline V gene sequence: CDR1 MDHEN, CDR2 SYDVKM. DNA of the CDR3: TGTGCCAGCAGTTTGACAGTCTATGGCTACACCTTC. Amino acid sequence: CASSLTVYGYTF.

The J gene is TRBJ2-5, the V gene TRBV6-1; maybe TRBD2 (6 bases). Germline CDR1 MNHNS, CDR2 SASEGT. Trimming stripped 5 bases from V and 3 bases from J, with 10 bases between. The length of the CDR3 is 13 residues. The CDR3 here is CASSFTGEETQYF. CDR3 sequence (DNA): TGTGCCAGCAGTTTTACGGGAGAAGAGACCCAGTACTTC.

The genes are TRBV30 and TRBJ1-1, with a weak D call TRBD1 (5 bases). Trimming left V 0 bases short and J 1 base short, with 12 bases between. Germline V gene data show CDR1 as GTSNPN and CDR2 as SVGIG (reference sequence). The length of the CDR3 is 15 residues. Here the CDR3 reads CAWSVRREGNTEAFF. CDR3 in DNA: TGTGCCTGGAGTGTACGCAGGGAGGGGAACACTGAAGCTTTCTTT.

This rearrangement joins TRBV7-8 to TRBJ2-7, with D unresolved. The CDR3 has 14 residues. CDR1 SGHVS and CDR2 FQNEAQ come from the germline V gene. Trimming left V 5 bases short and J 0 bases short, with 11 bases between. CDR3 region: CASSQEVSSYEQYF. In DNA, the CDR3 is TGTGCCAGCAGCCAAGAGGTTTCCTCCTACGAGCAGTACTTC.

The chain is built from TRBV2 and TRBJ1-3, with 7 bases matching TRBD1. Germline values: CDR1 SNHLY, CDR2 FYNNEI. The V gene end was trimmed by 6 bases and the J gene end by 4 bases; junction bases not matched to a gene: 6. CDR3 size: 14 residues. The chain's CDR3 is CASRTSTGGNTIYF. The CDR3 bases are TGTGCCAGCAGGACGTCGACAGGGGGAAACACCATATATTTT.

V gene TRBV5-5 combines with J gene TRBJ1-3; a weak D match, TRBD1 (5 bases). The CDR3 consists of 17 residues. The germline V gene encodes CDR1 SGHKS and CDR2 YYEKEE (reference sequence). Trimming stripped 2 bases from V and 3 bases from J, with 18 bases between. The DNA for the CDR3 is TGTGCCAGCAGCTTATTAAGGGGCCGAGCAGGTGGAAACACCATATATTTT. This sequence encodes CASSLLRGRAGGNTIYF.

This chain connects TRBV28 to TRBJ1-4; TRBD1 matches 10 bases. After removal of 6 bases from V and 7 bases from J, the junction contained 11 bases not matched to a gene. CDR3 length equals 16 residues. CDR1 and CDR2 (germline): MDHEN, SYDVKM. The CDR3 sequence: CASRIRTGGRVEKLFF. CDR3 coding DNA: TGTGCCAGCAGGATCCGGACAGGGGGTCGGGTTGAAAAACTGTTTTTT.

The chain carries TRBV11-1 and TRBJ2-5; 9 bases are shared with TRBD1. The CDR3 is made up of 16 amino acids. The V segment lost 3 bases and the J segment 5 bases; nucleotides outside the gene matches: 10. Germline V gene lookup returns CDR1 SGHAT and CDR2 FQDESV (reference sequence). Here the CDR3 DNA reads TGTGCCAGCAGCTTGGGGGACAGGGCTCTGGGGGAGACCCAGTACTTC. The encoded protein is CASSLGDRALGETQYF.

The chain combines TRBV5-1 with TRBJ2-1; D is perhaps TRBD2 (5 bases). Per germline, CDR1 SGHRS and CDR2 YFSETQ. V lost 1 base, J lost 5 bases, and 10 bases lay in between. This CDR3 comprises 14 residues. The CDR3 region is CASSLFPGNNEQFF. CDR3 nucleotides: TGCGCCAGCAGCTTGTTCCCGGGAAACAATGAGCAGTTCTTC.

The chain recombines TRBV10-1 with TRBJ1-1, with 9 bases that match TRBD1. Germline V lookup: CDR1 WNHNN, CDR2 SYGVQD (reference sequence). V trimming: 6 bases; J trimming: 5 bases; junction bases outside the gene matches: 4. The CDR3 extends over 13 amino acids. The CDR3 DNA sequence: TGCGCCAGCAGGCGGGACAGGGAGACTGAAGCTTTCTTT. This sequence encodes CASRRDRETEAFF.

The chain recombines TRBV5-4 with TRBJ1-2; a weak D match, TRBD1 (6 bases). Germline V CDR1 and CDR2: SGHNT, YYREEE (reference sequence). The CDR3 extends over 15 amino acids. The V and J ends lost 1 base and 2 bases respectively, with 12 bases between them. CDR3 nucleotides: TGTGCCAGCAGCTTGTACGCAGGGGCGAACTATGGCTACACCTTC. Translated, it gives CASSLYAGANYGYTF.

The rearrangement uses TRBV5-6 and TRBJ2-7, with 11 bases lining up with TRBD1. CDR1 is SGHDT, CDR2 YYEEEE, per germline. This CDR3 region has 14 residues. J lost 2 bases, V lost 5 bases, and 3 bases had no gene match. The CDR3 DNA is TGTGCCAGCAGACCGGGACAGGGGGCCTACGAGCAGTACTTC. It encodes CASRPGQGAYEQYF.

The rearrangement links TRBV4-1 to TRBJ1-1; 10 bases match TRBD1. This CDR3 is 19 amino acids long. Germline CDR1 reads MGHRA; CDR2 reads YSYEKL. V trimming: 1 base; J trimming: 5 bases; junction bases outside the gene matches: 16. CDR3 protein: CASSQAEVGDRGGGTEAFF. DNA of the CDR3: TGCGCCAGCAGCCAAGCCGAGGTAGGGGACAGGGGCGGTGGTACTGAAGCTTTCTTT.

This chain links TRBV2 with TRBJ2-5; tentatively, D is TRBD2 (5 bases). The CDR3 has 15 residues. V shed 2 bases and J shed 0 bases, with 10 bases lying between them. CDR1 is SNHLY, CDR2 FYNNEI, per germline. The CDR3 sequence is CASSERAVHQETQYF. The DNA of the CDR3 is TGTGCCAGCAGTGAACGAGCGGTCCACCAAGAGACCCAGTACTTC.

The rearrangement links TRBV6-1 to TRBJ2-6; 9 bases match TRBD1. The CDR3 spans 17 residues. V trimming: 3 bases; J trimming: 3 bases; junction bases outside the gene matches: 6. Germline CDR1 is MNHNS and CDR2 is SASEGT. This chain's CDR3 is CASSDHRGQVGANVLTF. In nucleotides, the CDR3 is TGTGCCAGCAGTGACCACAGGGGGCAGGTTGGGGCCAACGTCCTGACTTTC.

The chain has TRBV7-9 and TRBJ2-7; 7 bases fit TRBD2. Losses at the gene ends were 6 bases for V and 3 bases for J; bases not matched to a gene: 11. Per the germline V gene, CDR1 is SEHNR and CDR2 is FQNEAQ (reference sequence). The CDR3 has 15 amino acids. CDR3 protein: CASRDGRSGGYEQYF. CDR3 bases: TGTGCCAGCAGGGACGGGAGGTCGGGGGGCTACGAGCAGTACTTC.

In its sample, this clone was seen a few times. The V and J genes are TRBV7-9 and TRBJ2-7; 10 nucleotides align to TRBD1. The CDR3 runs to 14 residues. V lost 3 bases and J lost 9; bases outside the gene matches: 8. Germline V gene data show CDR1 as SEHNR and CDR2 as FQNEAQ (reference sequence). The CDR3 bases are TGTGCCAGCAGCTTCAGGGACAGGGGTTGGCGGCAGTACTTC. Translation: CASSFRDRGWRQYF.

This clone was seen a few times. The V call is TRBV4-1, the J call TRBJ2-5; a possible D gene is TRBD1 (8 bases). The V gene's germline CDR1 is MGHRA and CDR2 YSYEKL. The CDR3 extends over 17 amino acids. Deletions cut 0 bases from V and 3 bases from J, with 17 bases between. CDR3 in DNA: TGCGCCAGCAGCCAAGATTCTTACAGGGGGAGGGAAGAGACCCAGTACTTC. Translation gives CASSQDSYRGREETQYF.

The chain employs TRBV2 and TRBJ2-1; TRBD2 matches at 13 bases. The germline V gene encodes CDR1 SNHLY and CDR2 FYNNEI. The CDR3 is made up of 14 amino acids. Unmatched junction bases numbered 7, after V lost 5 bases and J lost 12 bases. CDR3 sequence reads: CASSPGLAGRVQFF. The CDR3 DNA reads TGTGCCAGCAGTCCGGGACTAGCGGGGAGAGTGCAGTTCTTC. The whole variable domain, filled in from reference TRBV2 and TRBJ2-1, reads EPEVTQTPSHQVTQMGQEVILRCVPISNHLYFYWYRQILGQKVEFLVSFYNNEISEKSEIFDDQFSVERPDGSNFTLKIRSTKLEDSAMYFCASSPGLAGRVQFFGPGTRLTVL.

The J gene is TRBJ1-5, the V gene TRBV5-8; D remains unclear. Germline V CDR1 and CDR2: SGHTS, YDEGEE. Trimming pared 4 bases from V and 0 bases from J, leaving 8 bases between. The CDR3 is 14 amino acids. CDR3 amino acids: CASSPLLSNQPQHF. In DNA, the CDR3 is TGTGCCAGCAGCCCTTTACTTAGCAATCAGCCCCAGCATTTT.

This clone is a singleton in its sample. The chain recombines TRBV4-2 with TRBJ2-7, with TRBD1 matching 9 bases. This CDR3 is 14 amino acids long. Germline CDR1 LGHNA, CDR2 YNFKEQ. Trimming cost V 2 bases and J 4 bases; bases outside gene matches: 3. The CDR3 loop is CASSQMGQGYEQYF. For the CDR3, the DNA is TGTGCCAGCAGCCAAATGGGACAGGGTTACGAGCAGTACTTC.